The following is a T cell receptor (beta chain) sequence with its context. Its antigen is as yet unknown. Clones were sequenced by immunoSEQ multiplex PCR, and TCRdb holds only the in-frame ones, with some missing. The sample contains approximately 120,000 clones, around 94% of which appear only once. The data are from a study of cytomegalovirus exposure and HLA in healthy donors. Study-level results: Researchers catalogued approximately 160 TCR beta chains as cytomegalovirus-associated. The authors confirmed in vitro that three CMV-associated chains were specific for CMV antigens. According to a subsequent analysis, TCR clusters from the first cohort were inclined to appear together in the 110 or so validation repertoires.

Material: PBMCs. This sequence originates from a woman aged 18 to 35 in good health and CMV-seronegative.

DNA for the CDR3: TGTGCCAGCAGCCAAGATCTATATATGGTCGAGACTAATGAAAAACTGTTTTTT. It specifies CASSQDLYMVETNEKLFF. This chain uses TRBV4-2 with TRBJ1-4; no firm D call. V was trimmed by 0 bases and J by 2 bases, leaving 16 bases between them. CDR1 is LGHNA and CDR2 is YNFKEQ in the germline V gene. The CDR3 is 18 amino acids.